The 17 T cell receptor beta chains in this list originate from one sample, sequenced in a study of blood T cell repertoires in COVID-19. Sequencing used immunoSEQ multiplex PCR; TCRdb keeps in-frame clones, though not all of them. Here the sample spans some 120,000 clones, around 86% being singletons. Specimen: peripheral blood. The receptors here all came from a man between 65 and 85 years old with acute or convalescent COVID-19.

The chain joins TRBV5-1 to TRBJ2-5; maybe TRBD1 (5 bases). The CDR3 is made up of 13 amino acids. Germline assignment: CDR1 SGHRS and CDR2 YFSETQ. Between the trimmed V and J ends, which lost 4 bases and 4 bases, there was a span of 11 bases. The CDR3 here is CASSTQGPETQYF. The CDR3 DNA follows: TGCGCCAGCAGCACCCAGGGCCCAGAGACCCAGTACTTC.

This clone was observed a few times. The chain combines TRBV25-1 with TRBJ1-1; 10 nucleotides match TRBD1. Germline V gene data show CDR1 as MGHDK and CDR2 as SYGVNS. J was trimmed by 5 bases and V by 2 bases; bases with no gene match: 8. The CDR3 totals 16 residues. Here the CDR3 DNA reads TGTGCCAGCAGTGAAAGTAAGACAGGGGGCGCGACTGAAGCTTTCTTT. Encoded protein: CASSESKTGGATEAFF.

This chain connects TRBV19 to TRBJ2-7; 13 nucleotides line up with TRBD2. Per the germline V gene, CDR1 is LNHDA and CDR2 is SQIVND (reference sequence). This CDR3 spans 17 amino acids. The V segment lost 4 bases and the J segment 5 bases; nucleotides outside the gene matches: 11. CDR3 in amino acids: CASSSGTSGRVRHEQYF. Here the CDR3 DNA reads TGTGCCAGTAGTAGTGGTACTAGCGGGAGGGTTCGGCACGAGCAGTACTTC.

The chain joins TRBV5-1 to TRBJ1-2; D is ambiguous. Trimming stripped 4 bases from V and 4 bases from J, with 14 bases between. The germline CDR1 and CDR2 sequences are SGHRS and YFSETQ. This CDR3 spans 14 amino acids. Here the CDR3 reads CASSPVDISYGYTF. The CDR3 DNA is TGCGCCAGCAGCCCTGTTGACATTTCCTATGGCTACACCTTC.

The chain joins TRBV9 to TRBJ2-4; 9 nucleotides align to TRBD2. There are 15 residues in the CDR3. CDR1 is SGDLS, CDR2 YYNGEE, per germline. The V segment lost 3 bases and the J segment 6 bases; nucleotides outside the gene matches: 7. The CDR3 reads CASSAPSGTGNIQYF. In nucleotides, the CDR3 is TGTGCCAGCAGCGCCCCTAGCGGGACGGGAAACATTCAGTACTTC.

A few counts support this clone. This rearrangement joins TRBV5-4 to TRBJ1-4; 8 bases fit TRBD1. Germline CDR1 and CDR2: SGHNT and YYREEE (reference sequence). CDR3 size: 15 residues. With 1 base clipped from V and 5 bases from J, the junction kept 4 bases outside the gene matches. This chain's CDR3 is CASSLSTGENEKLFF. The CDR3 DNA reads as TGTGCCAGCAGCTTGTCGACAGGGGAAAATGAAAAACTGTTTTTT.

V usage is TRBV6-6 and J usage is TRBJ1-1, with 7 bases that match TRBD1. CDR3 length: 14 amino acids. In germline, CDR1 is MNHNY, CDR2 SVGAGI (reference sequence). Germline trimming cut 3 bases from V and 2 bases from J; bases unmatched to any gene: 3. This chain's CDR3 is CASSYRDSNTEAFF. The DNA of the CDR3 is TGTGCCAGCAGTTATAGGGACAGTAACACTGAAGCTTTCTTT.

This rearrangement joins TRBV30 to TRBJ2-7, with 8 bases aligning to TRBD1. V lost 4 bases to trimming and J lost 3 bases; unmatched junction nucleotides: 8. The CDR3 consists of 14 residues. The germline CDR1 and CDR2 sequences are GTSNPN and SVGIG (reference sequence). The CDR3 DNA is TGTGCCTGGAATCTACAGGGGGAAGGCTACGAGCAGTACTTC. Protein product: CAWNLQGEGYEQYF.

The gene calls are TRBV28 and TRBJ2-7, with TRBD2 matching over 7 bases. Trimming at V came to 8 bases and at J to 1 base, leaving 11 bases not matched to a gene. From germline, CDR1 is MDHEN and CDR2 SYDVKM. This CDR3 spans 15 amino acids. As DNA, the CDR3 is TGTGCCAGCCTCCCAGCTATGGGGGGGTCCTACGAGCAGTACTTC. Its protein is CASLPAMGGSYEQYF.

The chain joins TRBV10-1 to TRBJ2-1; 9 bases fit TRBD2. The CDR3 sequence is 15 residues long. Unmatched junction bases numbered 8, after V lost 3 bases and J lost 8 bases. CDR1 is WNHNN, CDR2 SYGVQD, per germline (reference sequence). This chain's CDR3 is CASSESAGGKDEQFF. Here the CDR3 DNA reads TGCGCCAGCAGTGAATCAGCGGGGGGTAAGGATGAGCAGTTCTTC.

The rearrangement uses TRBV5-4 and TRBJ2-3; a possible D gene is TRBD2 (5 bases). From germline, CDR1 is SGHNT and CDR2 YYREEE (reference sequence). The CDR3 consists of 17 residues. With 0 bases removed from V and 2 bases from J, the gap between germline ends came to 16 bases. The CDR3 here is CASSLAGLAQITDTQYF. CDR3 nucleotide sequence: TGTGCCAGCAGCTTGGCCGGCCTAGCCCAAATCACAGATACGCAGTATTTT.

CDR3 nucleotides: TGTGCCAGCAGCCTCATGACAGGGGGAGAAGATGGCTACACCTTC. Encoded protein: CASSLMTGGEDGYTF. The J gene is TRBJ1-2, the V gene TRBV2, with 9 bases matching TRBD1. The CDR3 has 15 amino acids. From germline, CDR1 is SNHLY and CDR2 FYNNEI. With V trimmed by 6 bases and J by 6 bases, 11 bases remained unmatched.

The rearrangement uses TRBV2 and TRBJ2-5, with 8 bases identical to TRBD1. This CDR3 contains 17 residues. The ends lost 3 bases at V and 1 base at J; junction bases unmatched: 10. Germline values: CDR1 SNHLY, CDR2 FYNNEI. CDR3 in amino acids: CASSDTGDRRAQETQYF. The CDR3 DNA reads TGTGCCAGCAGTGATACCGGGGACAGGAGGGCCCAAGAGACCCAGTACTTC.

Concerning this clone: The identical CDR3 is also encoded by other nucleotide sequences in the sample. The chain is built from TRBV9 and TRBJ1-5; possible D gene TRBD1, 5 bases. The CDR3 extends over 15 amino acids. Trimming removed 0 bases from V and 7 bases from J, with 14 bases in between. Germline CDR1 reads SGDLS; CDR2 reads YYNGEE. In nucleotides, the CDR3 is TGTGCCAGCAGCGTAGGAGGGGTGGGGGGGCAGCCCCAGCATTTT. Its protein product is CASSVGGVGGQPQHF.

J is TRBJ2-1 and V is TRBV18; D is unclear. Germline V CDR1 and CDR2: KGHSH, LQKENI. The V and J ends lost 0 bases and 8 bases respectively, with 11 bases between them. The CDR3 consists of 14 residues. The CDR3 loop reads CASSPPAHRDEQFF. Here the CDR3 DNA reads TGTGCCAGCTCACCACCAGCCCACCGGGATGAGCAGTTCTTC.

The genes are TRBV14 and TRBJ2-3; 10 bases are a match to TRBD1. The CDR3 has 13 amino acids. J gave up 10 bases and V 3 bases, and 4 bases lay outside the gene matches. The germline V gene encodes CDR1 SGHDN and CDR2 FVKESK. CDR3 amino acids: CASSQATGGAQYF. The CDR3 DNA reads TGTGCCAGCAGCCAGGCGACAGGGGGCGCGCAGTATTTT. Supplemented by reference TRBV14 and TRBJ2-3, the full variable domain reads EAGVTQFPSHSVIEKGQTVTLRCDPISGHDNLYWYRRVMGKEIKFLLHFVKESKQDESGMPNNRFLAERTGGTYSTLKVQPAELEDSGVYFCASSQATGGAQYFGPGTRLTVL.

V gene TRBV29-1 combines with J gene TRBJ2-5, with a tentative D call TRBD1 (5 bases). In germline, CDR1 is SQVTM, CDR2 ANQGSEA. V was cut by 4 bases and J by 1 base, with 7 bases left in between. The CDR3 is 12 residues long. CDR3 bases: TGCAGCGTTGGGACACCCCAAGAGACCCAGTACTTC. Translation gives CSVGTPQETQYF.